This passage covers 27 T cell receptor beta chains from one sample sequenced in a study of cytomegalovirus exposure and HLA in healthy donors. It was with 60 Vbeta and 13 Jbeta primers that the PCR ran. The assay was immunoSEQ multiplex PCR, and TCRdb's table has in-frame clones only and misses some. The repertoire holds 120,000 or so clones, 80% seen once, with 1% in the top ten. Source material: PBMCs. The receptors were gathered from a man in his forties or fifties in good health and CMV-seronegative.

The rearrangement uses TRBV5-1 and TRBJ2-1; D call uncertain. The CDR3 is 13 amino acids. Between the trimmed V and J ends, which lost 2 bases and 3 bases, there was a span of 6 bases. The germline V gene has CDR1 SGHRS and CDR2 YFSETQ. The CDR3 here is CASSFVYYNEQFF. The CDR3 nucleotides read TGCGCCAGCAGCTTCGTCTACTACAATGAGCAGTTCTTC.

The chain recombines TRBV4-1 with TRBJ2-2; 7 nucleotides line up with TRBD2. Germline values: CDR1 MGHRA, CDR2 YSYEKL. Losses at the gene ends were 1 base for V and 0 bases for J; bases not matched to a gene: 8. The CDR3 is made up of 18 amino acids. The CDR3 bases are TGCGCCAGCAGCCAAGGTGCGGGGAGGGGATCGAACACCGGGGAGCTGTTTTTT. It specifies CASSQGAGRGSNTGELFF.

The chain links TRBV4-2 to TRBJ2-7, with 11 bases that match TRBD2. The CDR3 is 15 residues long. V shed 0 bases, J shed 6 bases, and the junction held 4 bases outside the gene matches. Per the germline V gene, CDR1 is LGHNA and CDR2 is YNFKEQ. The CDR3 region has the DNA TGTGCCAGCAGCCAAGATCGACTAGCGGGACGCGAGCAGTACTTC. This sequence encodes CASSQDRLAGREQYF.

Written as DNA, the CDR3 is TGTGCCAGCACCTTTTCCGGGGGGGGCACCGGGGAGCTGTTTTTT. It yields the protein CASTFSGGGTGELFF. This chain connects TRBV6-5 to TRBJ2-2; 8 bases line up with TRBD2. From germline, CDR1 is MNHEY and CDR2 SVGAGI. The CDR3 runs 15 residues. V was clipped by 7 bases and J by 4 bases; unmatched bases: 8.

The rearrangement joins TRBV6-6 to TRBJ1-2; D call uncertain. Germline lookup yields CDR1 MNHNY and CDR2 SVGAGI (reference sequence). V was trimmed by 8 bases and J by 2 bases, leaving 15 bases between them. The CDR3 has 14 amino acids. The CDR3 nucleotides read TGTGCCAGCCGCCCCGGAGACGGCAACTATGGCTACACCTTC. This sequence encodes CASRPGDGNYGYTF.

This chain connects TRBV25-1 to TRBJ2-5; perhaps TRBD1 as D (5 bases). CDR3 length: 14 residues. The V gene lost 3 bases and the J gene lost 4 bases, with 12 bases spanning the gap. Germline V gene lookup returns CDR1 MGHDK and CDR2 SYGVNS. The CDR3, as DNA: TGTGCCAGCAGTGACCAAAGCAGGGTAGAGACCCAGTACTTC. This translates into CASSDQSRVETQYF.

The CDR3, as DNA: TGTGCCAGCAGCCAGGGGGGTCGATCCCACGAGCAGTACTTC. Amino acid sequence: CASSQGGRSHEQYF. The gene calls are TRBV28 and TRBJ2-7; D is perhaps TRBD1 (7 bases). The CDR3 extends over 14 amino acids. Germline CDR1 and CDR2: MDHEN and SYDVKM. The V end lost 6 bases, the J end lost 5 bases, and 17 bases lay between the germline ends.

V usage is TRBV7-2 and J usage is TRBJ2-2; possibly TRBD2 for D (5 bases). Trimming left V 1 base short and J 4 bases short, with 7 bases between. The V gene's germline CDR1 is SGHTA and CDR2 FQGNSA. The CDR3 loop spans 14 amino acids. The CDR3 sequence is CASSLGTSTGELFF. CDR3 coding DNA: TGTGCCAGCAGCTTAGGTACTAGCACCGGGGAGCTGTTTTTT. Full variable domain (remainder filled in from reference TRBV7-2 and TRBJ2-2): GAGVSQSPSNKVTEKGKDVELRCDPISGHTALYWYRQSLGQGLEFLIYFQGNSAPDKSGLPSDRFSAERTGGSVSTLTIQRTQQEDSAVYLCASSLGTSTGELFFGEGSRLTVL.

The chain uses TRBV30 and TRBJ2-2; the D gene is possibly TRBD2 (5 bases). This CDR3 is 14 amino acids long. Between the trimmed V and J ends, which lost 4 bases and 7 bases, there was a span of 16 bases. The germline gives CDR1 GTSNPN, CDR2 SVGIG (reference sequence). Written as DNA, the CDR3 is TGTGCCTGGAATGGACTGACAACCGGCGGGGAGCTGTTTTTT. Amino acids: CAWNGLTTGGELFF.

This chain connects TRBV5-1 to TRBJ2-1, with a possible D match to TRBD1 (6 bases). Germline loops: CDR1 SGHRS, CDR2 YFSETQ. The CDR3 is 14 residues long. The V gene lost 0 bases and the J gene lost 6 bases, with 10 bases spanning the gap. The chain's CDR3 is CASSLAWDINEQFF. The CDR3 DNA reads TGCGCCAGCAGCTTGGCCTGGGACATCAATGAGCAGTTCTTC.

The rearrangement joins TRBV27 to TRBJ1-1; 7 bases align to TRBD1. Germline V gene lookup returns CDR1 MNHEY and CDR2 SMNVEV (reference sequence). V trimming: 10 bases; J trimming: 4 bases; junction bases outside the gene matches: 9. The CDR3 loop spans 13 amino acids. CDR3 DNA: TGTGCCACCGGACAGGCCTCTGGCACTGAAGCTTTCTTT. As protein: CATGQASGTEAFF.

CDR3 sequence: CASSLETGMNTEAFF. The CDR3, as DNA: TGCGCCAGCAGCTTGGAGACAGGGATGAACACTGAAGCTTTCTTT. This rearrangement joins TRBV5-1 to TRBJ1-1, with 7 bases identical to TRBD1. Germline V gene lookup returns CDR1 SGHRS and CDR2 YFSETQ. The CDR3 runs 15 residues. Germline trimming cut 0 bases from V and 0 bases from J; bases unmatched to any gene: 2.

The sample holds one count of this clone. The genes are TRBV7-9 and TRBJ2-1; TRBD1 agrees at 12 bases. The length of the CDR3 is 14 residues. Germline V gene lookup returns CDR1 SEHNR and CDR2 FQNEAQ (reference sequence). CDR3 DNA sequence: TGTGCGGACCACGGGACAGGGGGCCTGAGTGAGCAGTTCTTC. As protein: CADHGTGGLSEQFF.

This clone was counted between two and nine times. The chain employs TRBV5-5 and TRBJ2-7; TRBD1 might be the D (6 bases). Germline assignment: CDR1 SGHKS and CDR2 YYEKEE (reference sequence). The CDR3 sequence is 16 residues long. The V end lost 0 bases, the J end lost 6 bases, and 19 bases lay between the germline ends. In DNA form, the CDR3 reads TGTGCCAGCAGCTTGGGACCCCGGACAGACTTGGGCGAGCAGTACTTC. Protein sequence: CASSLGPRTDLGEQYF.

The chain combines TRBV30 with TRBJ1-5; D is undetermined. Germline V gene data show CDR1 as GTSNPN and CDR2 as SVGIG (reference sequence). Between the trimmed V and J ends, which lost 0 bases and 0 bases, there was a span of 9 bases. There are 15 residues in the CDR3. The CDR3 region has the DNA TGTGCCTGGAGTGTAAAACAGTATAGCAATCAGCCCCAGCATTTT. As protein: CAWSVKQYSNQPQHF.

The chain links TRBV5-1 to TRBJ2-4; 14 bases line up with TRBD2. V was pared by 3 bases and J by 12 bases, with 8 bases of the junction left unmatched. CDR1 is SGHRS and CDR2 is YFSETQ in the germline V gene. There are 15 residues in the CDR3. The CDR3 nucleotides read TGCGCCAGCAGCTCCAGCCTAGGGACTAGCGGGAGTCAGTACTTC. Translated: CASSSSLGTSGSQYF. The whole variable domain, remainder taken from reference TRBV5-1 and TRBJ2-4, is KAGVTQTPRYLIKTRGQQVTLSCSPISGHRSVSWYQQTPGQGLQFLFEYFSETQRNKGNFPGRFSGRQFSNSRSEMNVSTLELGDSALYLCASSSSLGTSGSQYFGAGTRLSVL.

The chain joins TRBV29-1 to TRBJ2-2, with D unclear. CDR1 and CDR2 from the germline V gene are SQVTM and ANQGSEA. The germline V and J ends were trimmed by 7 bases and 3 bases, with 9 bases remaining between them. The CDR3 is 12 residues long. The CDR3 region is CSARLDTGELFF. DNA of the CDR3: TGCAGCGCACGGTTGGACACCGGGGAGCTGTTTTTT.

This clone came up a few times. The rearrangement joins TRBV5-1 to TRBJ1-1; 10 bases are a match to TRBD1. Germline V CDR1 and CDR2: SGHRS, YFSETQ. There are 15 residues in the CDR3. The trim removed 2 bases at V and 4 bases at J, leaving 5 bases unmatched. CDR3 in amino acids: CASSFQRTGGTEAFF. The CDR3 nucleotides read TGCGCCAGCAGCTTTCAGCGGACAGGGGGCACTGAAGCTTTCTTT.

DNA for the CDR3: TGTGCCAGCAGCCGGGACAGGGGGGCCGGGGAGCTGTTTTTT. Translation: CASSRDRGAGELFF. The rearrangement links TRBV6-1 to TRBJ2-2; 11 bases line up with TRBD1. CDR3 length equals 14 residues. Germline V gene sequence: CDR1 MNHNS, CDR2 SASEGT. The junction had 3 bases not matched to a gene; V was cut back by 6 bases and J by 6 bases.

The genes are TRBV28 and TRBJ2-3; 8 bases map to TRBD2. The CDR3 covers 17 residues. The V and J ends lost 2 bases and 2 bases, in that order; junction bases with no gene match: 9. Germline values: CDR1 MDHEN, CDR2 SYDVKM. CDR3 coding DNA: TGTGCCAGCAGTTTAGGCGGGAGGCTGGATCCCACAGATACGCAGTATTTT. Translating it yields CASSLGGRLDPTDTQYF.

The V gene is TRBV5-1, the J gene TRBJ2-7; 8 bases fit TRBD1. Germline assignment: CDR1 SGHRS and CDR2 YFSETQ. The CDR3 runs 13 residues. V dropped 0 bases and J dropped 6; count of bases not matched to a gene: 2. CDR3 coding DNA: TGCGCCAGCAGCTTGGACGACAGGGGCGAGCAGTACTTC. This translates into CASSLDDRGEQYF.

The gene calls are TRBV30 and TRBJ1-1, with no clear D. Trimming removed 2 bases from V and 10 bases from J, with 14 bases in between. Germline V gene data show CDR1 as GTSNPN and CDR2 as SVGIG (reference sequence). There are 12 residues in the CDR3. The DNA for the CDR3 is TGTGCCTGGAGTACGGAGGGAAGTGCAGCTTTCTTT. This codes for CAWSTEGSAAFF.

This CDR3 reads CASTEEDSYEQYF. CDR3 nucleotide sequence: TGTGCCAGCACCGAGGAGGACTCCTACGAGCAGTACTTC. This chain uses TRBV28 with TRBJ2-7, with D maybe TRBD2 (5 bases). The V end was cut by 7 bases, the J end by 0 bases, with 10 bases between. CDR3 length: 13 amino acids. In germline, CDR1 is MDHEN, CDR2 SYDVKM.

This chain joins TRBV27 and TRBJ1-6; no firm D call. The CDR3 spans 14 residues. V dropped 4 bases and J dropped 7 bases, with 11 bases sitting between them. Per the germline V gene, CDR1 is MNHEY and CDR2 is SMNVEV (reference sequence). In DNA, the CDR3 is TGTGCCAGCAGTTCGGAGCAGCTCAATTCACCCCTCCACTTT. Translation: CASSSEQLNSPLHF.

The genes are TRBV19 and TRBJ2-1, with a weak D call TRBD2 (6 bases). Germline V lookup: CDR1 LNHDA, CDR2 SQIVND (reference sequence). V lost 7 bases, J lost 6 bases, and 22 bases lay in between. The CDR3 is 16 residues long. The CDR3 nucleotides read TGTGCCAGTATGGTCTATGGAGGGACGGAGGCCAATGAGCAGTTCTTC. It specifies CASMVYGGTEANEQFF.

CDR3 sequence: CASTGVSMYNEQFF. CDR3 DNA: TGTGCCTCCACAGGGGTCAGCATGTACAATGAGCAGTTCTTC. V usage is TRBV30 and J usage is TRBJ2-1; the match to TRBD1 covers 7 bases. With V trimmed by 7 bases and J by 4 bases, 10 bases remained unmatched. This CDR3 has 14 residues. CDR1 GTSNPN and CDR2 SVGIG come from the germline V gene (reference sequence). Using reference TRBV30 and TRBJ2-1 for the parts outside the CDR3, the full variable domain is SQTIHQWPATLVQPVGSPLSLECTVEGTSNPNLYWYRQAAGRGLQLLFYSVGIGQISSEVPQNLSASRPQDRQFILSSKKLLLSDSGFYLCASTGVSMYNEQFFGPGTRLTVL.

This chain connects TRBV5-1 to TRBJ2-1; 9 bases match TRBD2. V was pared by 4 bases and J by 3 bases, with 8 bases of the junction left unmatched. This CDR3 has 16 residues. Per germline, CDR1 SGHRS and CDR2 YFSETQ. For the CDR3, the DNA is TGCGCCAGCAGCCGAATCGGACTAGCGAGCTACAATGAGCAGTTCTTC. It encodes CASSRIGLASYNEQFF. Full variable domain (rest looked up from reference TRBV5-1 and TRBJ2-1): KAGVTQTPRYLIKTRGQQVTLSCSPISGHRSVSWYQQTPGQGLQFLFEYFSETQRNKGNFPGRFSGRQFSNSRSEMNVSTLELGDSALYLCASSRIGLASYNEQFFGPGTRLTVL.